The text below deals with one T cell receptor beta chain. Its antigen is as yet unknown. UMIs and sample barcodes were carried by the TCR alpha and TCR beta cDNA libraries that 5'RACE produced using constant-segment primers. MiXCR was run by TCRdb on the 5' RACE reads, yielding one entry per CDR3 protein. Among fewer than 110,000 distinct CDR3 sequences listed, around an eighth were seen once. This CDR3 has 16 amino acids. Germline V gives CDR1 SGHTA, CDR2 FQGNSA. V lost 3 bases to trimming and J lost 8 bases; unmatched junction nucleotides: 12. The data originate from a study of T-cell memory formation after mild COVID-19. Study-level points and caveats: Pre-infection memory showed some responding clones, and this suggested that cross-reactive memory joined.

Material: PBMCs or a T cell subset sorted from them (not recorded which). This TCR was sampled from a man younger than 35 who had mild COVID-19 (a few samples of this study predate the infection). Cell type and time point are not known. V and J are TRBV7-2 and TRBJ1-2; 10 nucleotides align to TRBD1. This chain's CDR3 is CASSLAGTGVSFGYTF. DNA of the CDR3: TGTGCCAGCAGCTTGGCCGGGACAGGGGTTTCGTTCGGCTACACCTTC.